The present T cell receptor beta chain was sequenced within a study of cytomegalovirus exposure and HLA in healthy donors. Study results and limitations: Among TCR beta chains, those listed as cytomegalovirus-associated numbered over 150. Roughly even sequencing depth across donors was the assumption behind the presence/absence analyses. There were reportedly fewer N-insertions in an Asian-associated ancestry cluster than the approximately 670-donor mean, in a later analysis.

Notes on this clone: Its antigen is unidentified.

The PCR employed 60 Vbeta primers together with 13 Jbeta primers. The table came from immunoSEQ multiplex PCR; TCRdb's copy has only in-frame clones and leaves some out. Reported are fewer than 250,000 clones; the ten largest clones contain around 0.95%. Sequenced input: PBMCs. This TCR came from a woman aged 25 to 39 in good health and CMV-seropositive.

The CDR3 loop is CASSPPLAGAIGNEQFF. CDR3 nucleotide sequence: TGTGCCAGCTCACCACCGCTAGCGGGGGCGATAGGGAATGAGCAGTTCTTC. This sequence joins TRBV18 and TRBJ2-1, with 10 nucleotides matching TRBD2. Germline V CDR1 and CDR2: KGHSH, LQKENI. Trimming removed 0 bases from V and 7 bases from J; junction bases left unmatched: 9. The CDR3 contains 17 residues.